These 27 T cell receptor beta chains originate from one sample sequenced in a study of blood T cell repertoires in COVID-19. Clones were sequenced by immunoSEQ multiplex PCR, and TCRdb holds only the in-frame ones, with some missing. The sample consists of 180,000 or so clones, roughly 86% of them appearing once. Sequencing was performed on peripheral blood. The origin of the receptors is a man in his sixties or seventies with acute or convalescent COVID-19.

The chain recombines TRBV9 with TRBJ2-3, with a weak D call TRBD2 (6 bases). CDR3 size: 16 residues. The germline gives CDR1 SGDLS, CDR2 YYNGEE. Between the trimmed V and J ends, which lost 3 bases and 0 bases, there was a span of 14 bases. The CDR3 loop is CASSGMTGLSTDTQYF. Written as DNA, the CDR3 is TGTGCCAGCAGCGGCATGACGGGACTGAGCACAGATACGCAGTATTTT.

This clone was detected only once. The junction departs from germline at one end; a sequencing error may be responsible. This chain uses TRBV7-9 with TRBJ1-2; 9 nucleotides match TRBD1. This CDR3 contains 12 residues. Germline V gives CDR1 SEHNR, CDR2 FQNEAQ (reference sequence). As DNA, the CDR3 is TGTGCCCGCAGACAGGGGGGATATGGCTACACCTTC. This codes for CARRQGGYGYTF.

The chain joins TRBV18 to TRBJ2-3; 9 bases align to TRBD2. The CDR3 is made up of 16 amino acids. V lost 10 bases, J lost 2 bases, and 13 bases stayed unmatched. Germline values: CDR1 KGHSH, CDR2 LQKENI. CDR3 in amino acids: CANPETIAGDTDTQYF. The CDR3 DNA follows: TGTGCCAACCCCGAAACCATAGCGGGAGACACAGATACGCAGTATTTT.

The chain employs TRBV5-1 and TRBJ2-2; perhaps TRBD2 as D (6 bases). The V end was cut by 0 bases, the J end by 2 bases, with 11 bases between. The CDR3 is made up of 16 amino acids. Per germline, CDR1 SGHRS and CDR2 YFSETQ. The CDR3 bases are TGCGCCAGCAGCTTGGGGCAGGGAGGAAACACCGGGGAGCTGTTTTTT. As protein: CASSLGQGGNTGELFF.

This chain connects TRBV6-5 to TRBJ1-2, with D tentatively TRBD1 (5 bases). The V gene lost 0 bases and the J gene lost 8 bases, with 10 bases spanning the gap. CDR3 size: 13 residues. Germline V lookup: CDR1 MNHEY, CDR2 SVGAGI. The CDR3 here is CASSYSRQTGYTF. The CDR3 region has the DNA TGTGCCAGCAGTTACTCGAGACAGACAGGCTACACCTTC.

The V and J genes are TRBV7-3 and TRBJ2-1; D is perhaps TRBD2 (6 bases). The CDR3 is made up of 15 amino acids. Germline V gives CDR1 SGHTA, CDR2 FQGTGA. The V end lost 0 bases, the J end lost 9 bases, and 15 bases lay between the germline ends. This CDR3 reads CASSLTTGASGEQFF. The CDR3, as DNA: TGTGCCAGCAGCTTAACAACGGGAGCCTCGGGTGAGCAGTTCTTC.

The chain is built from TRBV5-6 and TRBJ1-2; D remains unclear. This CDR3 is built from 13 residues. V was shortened by 1 base and J by 5 bases, with 9 bases between the two germline ends. CDR1 and CDR2 from the germline V gene are SGHDT and YYEEEE. DNA of the CDR3: TGTGCCAGCAGCTTGTCAGAATTTTATGGCTACACCTTC. It yields the protein CASSLSEFYGYTF.

This clone was seen only a few times. This chain connects TRBV30 to TRBJ1-2; TRBD1 is a possible D gene (5 bases). V lost 3 bases, J lost 4 bases, and 15 bases lay in between. From germline, CDR1 is GTSNPN and CDR2 SVGIG (reference sequence). CDR3 length: 14 amino acids. The chain's CDR3 is CAWRGLGSGYGYTF. DNA of the CDR3: TGTGCCTGGAGGGGGCTGGGGTCGGGCTATGGCTACACCTTC.

This clone was picked up a small number of times. The chain employs TRBV29-1 and TRBJ2-5, with no clear D. The V and J ends lost 5 bases and 0 bases respectively, with 7 bases between them. CDR3 length: 12 amino acids. CDR1 is SQVTM, CDR2 ANQGSEA, per germline. The CDR3 DNA sequence: TGCAGCGTTTCTAAGAACCAAGAGACCCAGTACTTC. Its translation is CSVSKNQETQYF.

Worth noting for this clone: The junction and the germline gene differ at one end; a read error may be behind it. This sequence joins TRBV5-4 and TRBJ2-7; perhaps TRBD2 as D (6 bases). Germline V gives CDR1 SGHNT, CDR2 YYREEE (reference sequence). The CDR3 runs 12 residues. This CDR3 reads CASSLVGGVRHF. As DNA, the CDR3 is TGTGCCAGCAGCCTGGTGGGCGGGGTAAGGCACTTC.

The V and J genes are TRBV20-1 and TRBJ1-1; the D gene is possibly TRBD1 (5 bases). The germline V gene has CDR1 DFQATT and CDR2 SNEGSKA (reference sequence). Trimming cost V 5 bases and J 10 bases, with 8 bases left between them. This CDR3 comprises 9 residues. CDR3 coding DNA: TGCAGTGCTCCAGGGCGAGCTTTCTTT. This sequence encodes CSAPGRAFF.

This rearrangement joins TRBV4-1 to TRBJ1-3; D remains unclear. The CDR3 sequence is 13 residues long. The V gene's germline CDR1 is MGHRA and CDR2 YSYEKL. Trimming removed 3 bases from V and 0 bases from J, with 3 bases in between. CDR3 residues: CASSHYSGNTIYF. The CDR3 DNA reads TGCGCCAGCAGCCATTACTCTGGAAACACCATATATTTT.

The rearrangement links TRBV7-2 to TRBJ2-3; 10 bases match TRBD2. V shed 5 bases, J shed 5 bases, and the junction held 10 bases outside the gene matches. The CDR3 totals 16 residues. Per germline, CDR1 SGHTA and CDR2 FQGNSA. CDR3 protein: CASSLLVGLAKDTQYF. The CDR3 nucleotides are TGTGCCAGCAGCCTCCTGGTGGGACTAGCGAAAGATACGCAGTATTTT.

V is TRBV7-9 and J is TRBJ2-7; D gene uncertain. The CDR3 has 15 amino acids. The V end lost 5 bases, the J end lost 4 bases, and 18 bases lay between the germline ends. Germline CDR1 and CDR2: SEHNR and FQNEAQ (reference sequence). The CDR3 region has the DNA TGTGCCAGCAGCCCTATCTATGGGCAAAGTTACGAGCAGTACTTC. It yields the protein CASSPIYGQSYEQYF.

The J gene is TRBJ1-1, the V gene TRBV4-2; possibly TRBD1 for D (5 bases). V was cut by 4 bases and J by 0 bases, with 9 bases left in between. This CDR3 is built from 14 residues. Germline CDR1 reads LGHNA; CDR2 reads YNFKEQ. Here the CDR3 DNA reads TGTGCCAGCAGCCTTGGACAAATGAACACTGAAGCTTTCTTT. Its translation is CASSLGQMNTEAFF.

V usage is TRBV4-3 and J usage is TRBJ2-3, with D possibly matching TRBD2 (6 bases). This CDR3 has 17 residues. The V and J ends lost 0 bases and 4 bases respectively, with 17 bases between them. The V gene's germline CDR1 is LGHNA and CDR2 YSLEER. CDR3 region: CASSQEAAREASDTQYF. CDR3 DNA: TGCGCCAGCAGCCAAGAGGCAGCCAGGGAGGCTTCAGATACGCAGTATTTT.

The chain couples TRBV5-1 to TRBJ2-4, with a weak D call TRBD1 (6 bases). The CDR3 covers 14 residues. V was pared by 1 base and J by 7 bases, with 12 bases between. CDR1 and CDR2 (germline): SGHRS, YFSETQ. Written as DNA, the CDR3 is TGCGCCAGCAGCTTGAGGCAGGGGAGTAACATTCAGTACTTC. It translates to CASSLRQGSNIQYF.

This rearrangement joins TRBV7-2 to TRBJ2-1; the match to TRBD2 covers 12 bases. Germline V gene data show CDR1 as SGHTA and CDR2 as FQGNSA. This CDR3 has 15 residues. V lost 8 bases, J lost 1 base, and 3 bases stayed unmatched. The CDR3, as DNA: TGTGCCAGCTCGGGGACTAGCGGGTCCTACAATGAGCAGTTCTTC. Its protein is CASSGTSGSYNEQFF.

The rearrangement joins TRBV15 to TRBJ1-6; TRBD1 matches at 7 bases. The CDR3 spans 16 residues. The V segment lost 0 bases and the J segment 7 bases; nucleotides outside the gene matches: 6. In germline, CDR1 is LNHNV, CDR2 YYDKDF (reference sequence). CDR3 region: CATSRDKGADNSPLHF. The CDR3 DNA is TGTGCCACCAGCAGAGATAAGGGGGCGGACAATTCACCCCTCCACTTT. Full variable domain (missing parts from reference TRBV15 and TRBJ1-6): DAMVIQNPRYQVTQFGKPVTLSCSQTLNHNVMYWYQQKSSQAPKLLFHYYDKDFNNEADTPDNFQSRRPNTSFCFLDIRSPGLGDTAMYLCATSRDKGADNSPLHFGNGTRLTVT.

V is TRBV30 and J is TRBJ2-1; TRBD2 is a possible D gene (6 bases). Trimming removed 0 bases from V and 4 bases from J, with 13 bases in between. Germline lookup yields CDR1 GTSNPN and CDR2 SVGIG (reference sequence). The CDR3 extends over 15 amino acids. The CDR3: CAWSVVGGNYNEQFF. The CDR3 DNA is TGTGCCTGGAGTGTGGTCGGAGGGAATTACAATGAGCAGTTCTTC.

The rearrangement uses TRBV7-9 and TRBJ2-7; 8 positions match TRBD1. The CDR3 has 15 amino acids. The V segment lost 8 bases and the J segment 3 bases; nucleotides outside the gene matches: 12. Germline-derived CDR1 and CDR2 are SEHNR and FQNEAQ (reference sequence). CDR3 protein: CASGSRTGLGYEQYF. CDR3 DNA: TGTGCCAGCGGATCCCGGACAGGGTTGGGCTACGAGCAGTACTTC.

This clone was recorded only once. J is TRBJ1-1 and V is TRBV5-1; possibly TRBD1 for D (5 bases). V lost 7 bases, J lost 0 bases, and 10 bases lay in between. This CDR3 spans 13 amino acids. Germline V lookup: CDR1 SGHRS, CDR2 YFSETQ. The CDR3 here is CASAVGVNTEAFF. The CDR3 DNA follows: TGCGCCAGCGCCGTAGGGGTGAACACTGAAGCTTTCTTT.

This chain connects TRBV19 to TRBJ2-5; 7 nucleotides agree with TRBD1. The CDR3 is made up of 16 amino acids. V gave up 1 base and J gave up 3 bases; unmatched junction bases: 8. Germline V gene sequence: CDR1 LNHDA, CDR2 SQIVND (reference sequence). The CDR3 DNA sequence: TGTGCCAGTAGTATAGCTCCGACAGGGCGAGAAGAGACCCAGTACTTC. It encodes CASSIAPTGREETQYF.

CDR3 in amino acids: CAWSLEGTFTDTQYF. As DNA, the CDR3 is TGTGCCTGGAGTCTGGAGGGAACTTTCACAGATACGCAGTATTTT. The gene calls are TRBV30 and TRBJ2-3; weak D call: TRBD2 (6 bases). This CDR3 contains 15 residues. The germline V gene encodes CDR1 GTSNPN and CDR2 SVGIG (reference sequence). V shed 2 bases and J shed 2 bases, with 14 bases lying between them.

The chain is built from TRBV2 and TRBJ2-7; D remains unclear. Germline V gene sequence: CDR1 SNHLY, CDR2 FYNNEI. The CDR3 extends over 13 amino acids. V was cut by 1 base and J by 2 bases, with 6 bases left in between. Here the CDR3 reads CASSEVGAYEQYF. The CDR3 DNA sequence: TGTGCCAGCAGTGAAGTCGGAGCCTACGAGCAGTACTTC.

The chain joins TRBV11-3 to TRBJ2-6; D gene ambiguous. The CDR3 is 16 amino acids. V was cut by 5 bases and J by 0 bases, with 11 bases left in between. CDR1 and CDR2 from the germline V gene are SGHNT and YENEEA. The CDR3: CASSPRLSSGANVLTF. Written as DNA, the CDR3 is TGTGCCAGCAGCCCGAGACTGAGCTCTGGGGCCAACGTCCTGACTTTC. The full variable domain, completed using reference TRBV11-3 and TRBJ2-6, is EAGVVQSPRYKIIEKKQPVAFWCNPISGHNTLYWYLQNLGQGPELLIRYENEEAVDDSQLPKDRFSAERLKGVDSTLKIQPAELGDSAVYLCASSPRLSSGANVLTFGAGSRLTVL.

The CDR3 loop is CAGSEGIEDTIYF. In nucleotides, the CDR3 is TGTGCCGGTTCGGAGGGAATTGAAGACACCATATATTTT. The chain combines TRBV11-2 with TRBJ1-3; no clear D gene. CDR1 SGHAT and CDR2 FQNNGV come from the germline V gene. The CDR3 runs to 13 residues. Trimming took off 11 bases at V and 8 bases at J, with 19 bases between the two ends. Using reference TRBV11-2 and TRBJ1-3 for the parts outside the CDR3, the full variable domain is EAGVAQSPRYKIIEKRQSVAFWCNPISGHATLYWYQQILGQGPKLLIQFQNNGVVDDSQLPKDRFSAERLKGVDSTLKIQPAKLEDSAVYLCAGSEGIEDTIYFGEGSWLTVV.